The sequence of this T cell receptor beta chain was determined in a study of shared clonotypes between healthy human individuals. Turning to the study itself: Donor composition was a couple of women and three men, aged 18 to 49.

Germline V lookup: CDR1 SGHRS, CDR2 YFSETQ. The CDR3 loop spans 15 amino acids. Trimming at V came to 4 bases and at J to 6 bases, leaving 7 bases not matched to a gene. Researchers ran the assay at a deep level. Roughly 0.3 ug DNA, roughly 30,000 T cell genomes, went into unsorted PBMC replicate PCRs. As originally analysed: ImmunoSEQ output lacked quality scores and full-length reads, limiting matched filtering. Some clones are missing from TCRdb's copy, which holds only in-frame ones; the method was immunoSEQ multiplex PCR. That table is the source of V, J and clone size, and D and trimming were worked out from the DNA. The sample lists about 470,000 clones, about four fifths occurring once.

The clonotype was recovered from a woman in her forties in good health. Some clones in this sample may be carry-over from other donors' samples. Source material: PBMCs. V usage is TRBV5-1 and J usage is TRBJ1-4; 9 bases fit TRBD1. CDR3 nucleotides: TGCGCCAGCAGCGCGGACAGGGGTTCGGATGAAAAACTGTTTTTT. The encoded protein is CASSADRGSDEKLFF.